Included here is one TCR beta chain sequence, with context. What antigen it recognizes has not been identified. No base-level quality is on record; no much larger clone is a single base apart. The CDR3 regions of human TCRbeta chains were analyzed by immunosequencing. Per the authors' processing: TCRs in the repertoires were matched against a reference library of SARS-CoV-2-specific TCRs that had been generated with the MIRA antigen-specificity platform. Breadth meant the fraction of unique TCRs that were SARS-CoV-2-associated, whereas depth meant the fraction of total T cells that were SARS-CoV-2-associated. Using the MIRA data, every spike-specific TCR was mapped to the spike region that the TCR reacted to and assigned to either a CD4 or a CD8 class. Log10-transformed breadth and depth values were compared by one-way ANOVA with Sidak's multiple comparisons tests. TCRdb mirrors the immuneACCESS table, restricted to in-frame sequences. Some clones are absent from its copies; in checked studies, under half trace to an unresolved V gene, and the reason for the others is unknown. The DNA gave D and trimming, while V, J and clone size come from that table. Within this sample are approximately 220,000 clones, with roughly 91% of them counted one time only. About 1% of the sample comes from the top ten.

Counted from cysteine to phenylalanine, this CDR3 has 11 amino acids. Only the CDR3 DNA is retained, 33 bases long and in frame from the first base. V gives up 3 bases and J gives up 8 bases, and the segment between their germline ends measures 5 bases. The germline V gene encodes CDR1 LGHDT and CDR2 YNNKEL (reference sequence). This sample was taken from a study of T cell responses to AZD1222 COVID-19 vaccine (dated by TCRdb to the early 2020s). About the investigation overall: TCR sequencing covered roughly 230 trial participants: 207 given two doses of AZD1222 and 26 given two doses of MenACWY control vaccine. Trial participants were enrolled by age into subgroups of 18-55, 56-69 and 70-plus years, and approximately 150, 30 and 60 TCR-sequenced participants, respectively, were included in these subgroups. General conclusions and limits of the study: In the small 56-69-year group, the increase in depth fell short of significance, most likely because of low power. Vaccine-associated CD4 TCRs spanned the whole spike protein, with dominant responses in regions 160-218 and 743-854. Because no day 14 peak-response samples were available, repertoires were characterized only after the peak T cell response. Conclusions about previously exposed vaccinees are limited because only five to seven AZD1222 recipients were SARS-CoV-2 seropositive at baseline. After two AZD1222 doses, both the breadth and the depth of spike-specific TCRs were significantly higher than at day 0 and than in MenACWY recipients. Participants were mostly white British, with more females than males. The authors suggested clonal diversity may have been underestimated. Nearly half of unique spike-specific TCRs reportedly recognized epitopes outside regions mutated in the B.1.351 and B.1.1.7 variants.

This specimen's time point label, interpreted: baseline before first vaccination. The label giving this sample's treatment or condition can be read as: meningococcal conjugate vaccine given as trial control. Vaccinee samples came from UK trials COV001 and COV002, including a single-blind randomized controlled phase 2/3 trial of AZD1222 (ChAdOx1 nCoV-19) in healthy adults. For TCRbeta chain sequencing, PBMC samples from trial participants were taken at day 0 and at day 28 after the second dose. Recombination connected TRBV3-1 (or the pseudogene TRBV3-2) to TRBJ2-1; the D gene cannot be named for sure. This TCR came from an adult in good health. This material consisted of peripheral blood, taken on day 0 of MenACWY control vaccination. The CDR3 protein: CASSQVDEQFF. The sequenced DNA is TGTGCCAGCAGCCAGGTCGATGAGCAGTTCTTC.